Each of the 29 T cell receptor beta chains below was sequenced from the same sample in a study of technical replicates of blood from several donors. Libraries were prepared by immunoSEQ multiplex PCR; TCRdb keeps only in-frame clonotypes and omits some of them. The data contain roughly 81,000 clones, almost 98% of them singletons. The sequenced material came from T cells isolated from PBMCs. The receptor source for this set is a human donor in good health.

The rearrangement uses TRBV5-4 and TRBJ2-5; TRBD2 agrees at 13 bases. From germline, CDR1 is SGHNT and CDR2 YYREEE (reference sequence). Trimming at V came to 5 bases and at J to 5 bases, leaving 12 bases not matched to a gene. This CDR3 has 17 residues. In DNA form, the CDR3 reads TGTGCCAGCAGATCCGGACTAGCGGGGGCCTCCGGGGAGACCCAGTACTTC. Its translation is CASRSGLAGASGETQYF.

This sequence joins TRBV2 and TRBJ2-3; D ambiguous. The germline V gene has CDR1 SNHLY and CDR2 FYNNEI. V lost 3 bases to trimming and J lost 4 bases, with 8 bases between them. The CDR3 sequence is 13 residues long. CDR3 in DNA: TGTGCCAGCAGTGAGAGTTTTGCAGATACGCAGTATTTT. Amino acid sequence: CASSESFADTQYF.

The chain couples TRBV19 to TRBJ2-5, with D perhaps matching TRBD2 (6 bases). Germline lookup yields CDR1 LNHDA and CDR2 SQIVND (reference sequence). The CDR3 loop spans 13 amino acids. V shed 6 bases and J shed 3 bases, with 11 bases lying between them. The CDR3 nucleotides read TGTGCCAGTAGCGGGACTCGGGAAGAGACCCAGTACTTC. Its protein product is CASSGTREETQYF.

The V call is TRBV2, the J call TRBJ1-5; maybe TRBD1 (5 bases). Germline CDR1 and CDR2: SNHLY and FYNNEI. CDR3 length: 17 residues. V was shortened by 5 bases and J by 1 base, with 18 bases between the two germline ends. CDR3 loop: CASSNPPQGLSNQPQHF. CDR3 in DNA: TGTGCCAGCAGTAATCCTCCCCAGGGATTAAGCAATCAGCCCCAGCATTTT. Variable domain in full (rest from reference TRBV2 and TRBJ1-5): EPEVTQTPSHQVTQMGQEVILRCVPISNHLYFYWYRQILGQKVEFLVSFYNNEISEKSEIFDDQFSVERPDGSNFTLKIRSTKLEDSAMYFCASSNPPQGLSNQPQHFGDGTRLSIL.

This clone was recorded only once. The chain combines TRBV18 with TRBJ2-7; 13 bases map to TRBD2. The CDR3 is 16 residues long. CDR1 and CDR2 from the germline V gene are KGHSH and LQKENI. The V and J ends lost 2 bases and 2 bases, in that order; junction bases with no gene match: 3. The chain's CDR3 is CASSPGLAGAAYEQYF. CDR3 DNA: TGTGCCAGCTCACCAGGACTAGCGGGAGCCGCCTACGAGCAGTACTTC.

V usage is TRBV6-1 and J usage is TRBJ2-1, with 8 bases that match TRBD2. The ends lost 10 bases at V and 2 bases at J; junction bases unmatched: 10. Germline assignment: CDR1 MNHNS and CDR2 SASEGT. CDR3 length: 15 residues. CDR3 coding DNA: TGTGCCACCCTCCCTTGGCGGGGGGCCTACAATGAGCAGTTCTTC. It is translated as CATLPWRGAYNEQFF.

The gene calls are TRBV5-4 and TRBJ2-3, with a tentative D call TRBD2 (6 bases). This CDR3 is 18 amino acids long. Trimming stripped 6 bases from V and 2 bases from J, with 25 bases between. CDR1 and CDR2 from the germline V gene are SGHNT and YYREEE (reference sequence). In nucleotides, the CDR3 is TGTGCCAGCAACCCCAACGCGGGACGACATACGATCACAGATACGCAGTATTTT. This codes for CASNPNAGRHTITDTQYF.

The chain joins TRBV2 to TRBJ2-7, with 11 bases that match TRBD2. Germline lookup yields CDR1 SNHLY and CDR2 FYNNEI. This CDR3 is 14 amino acids long. Trimming took 7 bases from V and 4 from J; bases not matched to a gene: 6. The CDR3: CASISTSGVYEQYF. The CDR3 DNA follows: TGTGCCAGCATCTCGACTAGCGGGGTATACGAGCAGTACTTC.

This clone was observed a single time. This chain links TRBV6-1 with TRBJ2-1, with 7 bases lining up with TRBD2. CDR1 is MNHNS and CDR2 is SASEGT in the germline V gene. The CDR3 loop spans 14 amino acids. Germline trimming cut 7 bases from V and 12 bases from J; bases unmatched to any gene: 15. This CDR3 reads CASIAASGPRGQFF. CDR3 DNA: TGTGCCAGCATCGCGGCTAGCGGTCCACGTGGGCAGTTCTTC.

This chain links TRBV11-1 with TRBJ1-6; maybe TRBD1 (5 bases). Germline CDR1 is SGHAT and CDR2 is FQDESV (reference sequence). The CDR3 sequence is 12 residues long. Trimming removed 5 bases at V and 8 bases at J, with 7 bases between. The CDR3 nucleotides read TGTGCCAGCAGCGGAGGGGATTCACCCCTCCACTTT. This translates into CASSGGDSPLHF. Drawing the rest from reference TRBV11-1 and TRBJ1-6, the complete variable domain is EAEVAQSPRYKITEKSQAVAFWCDPISGHATLYWYRQILGQGPELLVQFQDESVVDDSQLPKDRFSAERLKGVDSTLKIQPAELGDSAMYLCASSGGDSPLHFGNGTRLTVT.

In this sample, this clone turned up a few times. The chain is built from TRBV15 and TRBJ1-5; D is ambiguous. Germline V CDR1 and CDR2: LNHNV, YYDKDF (reference sequence). CDR3 length equals 12 residues. V was clipped by 3 bases and J by 9 bases, with 9 bases between them. Here the CDR3 reads CATSRDSGPQHF. The CDR3 nucleotides read TGTGCCACCAGCAGGGACTCGGGGCCCCAGCATTTT.

This clone was observed a handful of times. This chain joins TRBV5-4 and TRBJ1-1; 9 bases are a match to TRBD1. The CDR3 loop spans 16 amino acids. Germline CDR1 SGHNT, CDR2 YYREEE (reference sequence). The V gene end was trimmed by 2 bases and the J gene end by 6 bases; junction bases not matched to a gene: 11. CDR3 in amino acids: CASSLKTVGQGAEAFF. Written as DNA, the CDR3 is TGTGCCAGCAGCTTAAAAACGGTGGGACAGGGCGCTGAAGCTTTCTTT.

The chain carries TRBV27 and TRBJ2-3; 10 bases are shared with TRBD1. The CDR3 length is 13 residues. The V gene's germline CDR1 is MNHEY and CDR2 SMNVEV (reference sequence). The V and J ends lost 6 bases and 7 bases, in that order; junction bases with no gene match: 4. Written as DNA, the CDR3 is TGTGCCAGCAGCTGGGGACAGGGGAATACGCAGTATTTT. It specifies CASSWGQGNTQYF.

CDR3 sequence (DNA): TGTGCCAGCAGCTCGCCTTCGGGACAGATTGCCTACGAGCAGTACTTC. This codes for CASSSPSGQIAYEQYF. The chain uses TRBV7-9 and TRBJ2-7, with 7 bases that match TRBD1. This CDR3 has 16 amino acids. Germline CDR1 and CDR2: SEHNR and FQNEAQ (reference sequence). With 4 bases clipped from V and 2 bases from J, the junction kept 11 bases outside the gene matches.

V and J are TRBV10-3 and TRBJ2-5; a possible D gene is TRBD1 (6 bases). CDR1 ENHRY and CDR2 SYGVKD come from the germline V gene. The CDR3 has 11 amino acids. V lost 6 bases, J lost 4 bases, and 6 bases lay in between. CDR3 protein: CAIRTGETQYF. The CDR3 DNA reads TGTGCCATCAGGACAGGAGAGACCCAGTACTTC.

V is TRBV6-6 and J is TRBJ1-5; 9 bases are a match to TRBD1. The J segment lost 5 bases and the V segment lost 2 bases, leaving 7 bases of the junction unmatched. Germline CDR1 reads MNHNY; CDR2 reads SVGAGI (reference sequence). There are 16 residues in the CDR3. As DNA, the CDR3 is TGTGCCAGCAGTTACACAGGGACAGGGTCGTATCAGCCCCAGCATTTT. Translation gives CASSYTGTGSYQPQHF.

The V gene is TRBV5-4, the J gene TRBJ2-5; TRBD1 aligns across 10 bases. V dropped 2 bases and J dropped 6; count of bases not matched to a gene: 7. Germline loops: CDR1 SGHNT, CDR2 YYREEE (reference sequence). The length of the CDR3 is 15 residues. For the CDR3, the DNA is TGTGCCAGCAGCTTCGGGACAGGGGATAGAAAGACCCAGTACTTC. Translated, it gives CASSFGTGDRKTQYF.

The chain links TRBV9 to TRBJ1-1; 8 bases match TRBD1. CDR1 and CDR2 from the germline V gene are SGDLS and YYNGEE. The CDR3 extends over 19 amino acids. The V gene end was trimmed by 3 bases and the J gene end by 1 base; junction bases not matched to a gene: 17. The CDR3 region has the DNA TGTGCCAGCAGCGCAGGGGATAGGACAGGGATGCCCGAGAACACTGAAGCTTTCTTT. The encoded protein is CASSAGDRTGMPENTEAFF.

This chain connects TRBV7-9 to TRBJ2-7; the D is unclear. This CDR3 contains 16 residues. The V and J ends lost 4 bases and 0 bases respectively, with 16 bases between them. Per germline, CDR1 SEHNR and CDR2 FQNEAQ (reference sequence). The CDR3 nucleotides read TGTGCCAGCAGCTCGACTGATTACGCGAGCTCCTACGAGCAGTACTTC. It is translated as CASSSTDYASSYEQYF.

V is TRBV7-2 and J is TRBJ2-2; D not certain. The ends were cut back, 1 base at V and 5 bases at J, with 11 bases in the middle. The CDR3 extends over 15 amino acids. The germline gives CDR1 SGHTA, CDR2 FQGNSA. The CDR3 bases are TGTGCCAGCAGCTTAGTCGGTGTGGTAACCGGGGAGCTGTTTTTT. Translation gives CASSLVGVVTGELFF.

V and J are TRBV6-5 and TRBJ1-5; a possible D gene is TRBD1 (6 bases). The ends were cut back, 5 bases at V and 1 base at J, with 9 bases in the middle. The CDR3 has 14 amino acids. The germline gives CDR1 MNHEY, CDR2 SVGAGI. The CDR3 here is CASSAQGSNQPQHF. CDR3 DNA sequence: TGTGCCAGCAGTGCGCAGGGGAGCAATCAGCCCCAGCATTTT.

This clone was picked up one time. The chain recombines TRBV2 with TRBJ2-5, with no clear D. Trimming stripped 6 bases from V and 5 bases from J, with 16 bases between. Germline loops: CDR1 SNHLY, CDR2 FYNNEI. CDR3 length: 14 amino acids. As DNA, the CDR3 is TGTGCCAGCAGCGCTACTCCGAGCTTCGAGACCCAGTACTTC. This codes for CASSATPSFETQYF. Using reference TRBV2 and TRBJ2-5 for the parts outside the CDR3, the full variable domain is EPEVTQTPSHQVTQMGQEVILRCVPISNHLYFYWYRQILGQKVEFLVSFYNNEISEKSEIFDDQFSVERPDGSNFTLKIRSTKLEDSAMYFCASSATPSFETQYFGPGTRLLVL.

The CDR3 DNA is TGCGCCAGCAGCTTGGAACCGGCTAACTATGGCTACACCTTC. Its translation is CASSLEPANYGYTF. The rearrangement uses TRBV5-1 and TRBJ1-2; no clear D gene. V lost 0 bases, J lost 0 bases, and 6 bases lay in between. Germline V CDR1 and CDR2: SGHRS, YFSETQ. The CDR3 has 14 amino acids.

The rearrangement uses TRBV14 and TRBJ2-1; D is perhaps TRBD2 (7 bases). CDR1 is SGHDN, CDR2 FVKESK, per germline. Trimming shortened V by 5 bases and J by 3 bases, and 14 bases separated the two germline ends. This CDR3 comprises 15 residues. CDR3 amino acids: CASSLGGLFYNEQFF. The CDR3 nucleotides are TGTGCCAGCAGCTTGGGGGGGCTGTTCTACAATGAGCAGTTCTTC. The entire variable domain, with the rest obtained from reference TRBV14 and TRBJ2-1, is as follows: EAGVTQFPSHSVIEKGQTVTLRCDPISGHDNLYWYRRVMGKEIKFLLHFVKESKQDESGMPNNRFLAERTGGTYSTLKVQPAELEDSGVYFCASSLGGLFYNEQFFGPGTRLTVL.

The chain has TRBV19 and TRBJ1-1; tentatively, D is TRBD1 (5 bases). Trimming took off 5 bases at V and 1 base at J, with 11 bases between the two ends. The CDR3 consists of 14 residues. Germline V gives CDR1 LNHDA, CDR2 SQIVND (reference sequence). CDR3 DNA: TGTGCCAGTAGTTTCGGACAATCGAACACTGAAGCTTTCTTT. It translates to CASSFGQSNTEAFF.

The J gene is TRBJ2-7, the V gene TRBV28; possibly TRBD1 for D (5 bases). Per germline, CDR1 MDHEN and CDR2 SYDVKM. This CDR3 spans 12 amino acids. V dropped 3 bases and J dropped 6 bases, with 9 bases sitting between them. CDR3 residues: CASSFRVTEQYF. CDR3 DNA: TGTGCCAGCAGTTTCAGGGTTACCGAGCAGTACTTC.

The chain links TRBV23-1 to TRBJ1-3, with a weak D call TRBD1 (6 bases). TRBV23-1 is designated an ORF whose function remains uncertain. Trimming stripped 8 bases from V and 0 bases from J, with 29 bases between. CDR3 length equals 20 residues. The CDR3 sequence is CASGLTGTRDQHYSGNTIYF. CDR3 in DNA: TGCGCCAGCGGATTGACCGGGACACGGGATCAACATTACTCTGGAAACACCATATATTTT.

The chain joins TRBV13 to TRBJ2-5; D is uncertain. The CDR3 has 14 amino acids. The V gene lost 1 base and the J gene lost 3 bases, with 9 bases spanning the gap. Germline CDR1 and CDR2: PRHDT and FYEKMQ (reference sequence). In DNA, the CDR3 is TGTGCCAGCAGCTTAGCGGGTGATAAAGAGACCCAGTACTTC. Translating gives CASSLAGDKETQYF.

The chain carries TRBV20-1 and TRBJ2-1; perhaps TRBD1 as D (5 bases). V was cut by 5 bases and J by 6 bases, with 8 bases left in between. This CDR3 has 11 residues. Germline-derived CDR1 and CDR2 are DFQATT and SNEGSKA (reference sequence). CDR3 sequence reads: CSARQGNEQFF. In nucleotides, the CDR3 is TGCAGTGCTCGCCAGGGCAATGAGCAGTTCTTC.